This T cell receptor beta chain was sequenced for a study of T cell responses to AZD1222 COVID-19 vaccine. Study findings and constraints: Only a handful of AZD1222 recipients were seropositive at baseline. Clonal diversity may have been underestimated, and the donors were mostly white British, with more females than males. Unmutated variant regions are reportedly targeted by nearly half of spike-specific TCRs. Spike-wide coverage was observed for vaccine-associated CD4 TCRs, with dominant responses at 160-218 and 743-854.

As regards this clone: Antigen: not known.

Looked up from germline, CDR1 is MNHEY and CDR2 is SVGAGI. V lost 0 bases and J lost 6, with 14 bases in between. The CDR3 is 15 amino acids. The method was immunoSEQ multiplex PCR; TCRdb's version includes in-frame clones alone and lacks a portion of them. This sample has under 130,000 clones, with about 94% found just once. The TCR originated in an adult in good health. This chain joins TRBV6-5 and TRBJ1-2; the D gene is possibly TRBD1 (6 bases). The specimen was peripheral blood, collected on day 0 of AZD1222 vaccination. CDR3 coding DNA: TGTGCCAGCAGTTACTCGACCCCGGACAGACATGGCTACACCTTC. Its protein product is CASSYSTPDRHGYTF.